The 10 T cell receptor beta chains below come from one sample, sequenced in a study of cytotoxic CD8 clonotypes in ibrutinib-treated CLL. The table came from immunoSEQ multiplex PCR; TCRdb's copy has only in-frame clones and leaves some out. Among some 290,000 clones listed, 80% were seen once. The sequencing used PBMCs, collected before ibrutinib treatment. Receptors originate from a human donor with chronic lymphocytic leukemia.

The CDR3 here is CASSLGPEQFF. The CDR3 nucleotides read TGTGCCAGCAGCTTAGGACCTGAGCAGTTCTTC. This chain links TRBV7-6 with TRBJ2-1; no firm D call. Germline lookup yields CDR1 SGHVS and CDR2 FNYEAQ. This CDR3 region has 11 residues. Deletions cut 1 base from V and 9 bases from J, with 4 bases between.

This sequence joins TRBV5-6 and TRBJ1-2, with TRBD1 identical over 10 bases. The V gene end was trimmed by 6 bases and the J gene end by 0 bases; junction bases not matched to a gene: 8. CDR1 and CDR2 (germline): SGHDT, YYEEEE. This CDR3 has 16 amino acids. The CDR3 region has the DNA TGTGCCAGCACCATAGACAGGGGGCTTTCTAACTATGGCTACACCTTC. Translated: CASTIDRGLSNYGYTF.

The rearrangement links TRBV18 to TRBJ2-3; perhaps TRBD2 as D (6 bases). Trimming took off 3 bases at V and 3 bases at J, with 16 bases between the two ends. There are 16 residues in the CDR3. Per germline, CDR1 KGHSH and CDR2 LQKENI. The CDR3 loop is CASSPEGPRRTDTQYF. CDR3 DNA: TGTGCCAGCTCACCGGAGGGGCCCCGAAGGACAGATACGCAGTATTTT.

This chain connects TRBV5-1 to TRBJ2-3; 7 bases align to TRBD1. Germline CDR1 SGHRS, CDR2 YFSETQ. V gave up 4 bases and J gave up 0 bases; unmatched junction bases: 2. CDR3 length equals 14 residues. CDR3 bases: TGCGCCAGCAGCCGGACAGGCAGCACAGATACGCAGTATTTT. It specifies CASSRTGSTDTQYF.

The chain couples TRBV9 to TRBJ1-2; 7 nucleotides agree with TRBD1. V lost 0 bases and J lost 7; bases outside the gene matches: 12. The CDR3 sequence is 16 residues long. From germline, CDR1 is SGDLS and CDR2 YYNGEE. The CDR3 sequence is CASSVAPRAGGFGYTF. DNA for the CDR3: TGTGCCAGCAGCGTAGCGCCCCGGGCAGGGGGGTTTGGCTACACCTTC.

This rearrangement joins TRBV29-1 to TRBJ1-1; D gene unclear. The V and J ends lost 3 bases and 5 bases respectively, with 7 bases between them. The CDR3 has 11 amino acids. Germline V CDR1 and CDR2: SQVTM, ANQGSEA. The CDR3 spells CSVDKGTEAFF. CDR3 nucleotide sequence: TGCAGCGTTGATAAGGGTACTGAAGCTTTCTTT. The full variable domain, in which reference TRBV29-1 and TRBJ1-1 provide the parts outside the CDR3, is SAVISQKPSRDICQRGTSLTIQCQVDSQVTMMFWYRQQPGQSLTLIATANQGSEATYESGFVIDKFPISRPNLTFSTLTVSNMSPEDSSIYLCSVDKGTEAFFGQGTRLTVV.

In this sample, this clone turned up a few times. V is TRBV27 and J is TRBJ1-2, with D perhaps matching TRBD1 (5 bases). Germline V gene lookup returns CDR1 MNHEY and CDR2 SMNVEV (reference sequence). The CDR3 spans 15 residues. The V end lost 0 bases, the J end lost 3 bases, and 11 bases lay between the germline ends. CDR3 coding DNA: TGTGCCAGCAGTTTATCGGGGGAGGGACACTATGGCTACACCTTC. Translated, it gives CASSLSGEGHYGYTF.

This chain uses TRBV11-1 with TRBJ2-6, with D perhaps being TRBD1 or TRBD2 (6 bases each). The V end lost 3 bases, the J end lost 2 bases, and 11 bases lay between the germline ends. The CDR3 spans 16 residues. Per the germline V gene, CDR1 is SGHAT and CDR2 is FQDESV (reference sequence). This CDR3 reads CASSFPGGAGANVLTF. CDR3 sequence (DNA): TGTGCCAGCAGCTTTCCCGGGGGCGCTGGGGCCAACGTCCTGACTTTC.

V usage is TRBV11-3 and J usage is TRBJ2-1; TRBD2 aligns across 7 bases. The CDR3 has 15 residues. With 4 bases clipped from V and 9 bases from J, the junction kept 12 bases outside the gene matches. Germline lookup yields CDR1 SGHNT and CDR2 YENEEA. CDR3 protein: CASSSGEGPISEQFF. The CDR3 DNA follows: TGTGCCAGCAGCTCCGGGGAGGGCCCCATTAGTGAGCAGTTCTTC.

The chain links TRBV5-1 to TRBJ1-2; D gene ambiguous. Deletions cut 4 bases from V and 2 bases from J, with 9 bases between. The CDR3 contains 13 residues. CDR1 SGHRS and CDR2 YFSETQ come from the germline V gene. CDR3: CASSTDVNYGYTF. CDR3 nucleotides: TGCGCCAGCAGCACGGACGTCAACTATGGCTACACCTTC.